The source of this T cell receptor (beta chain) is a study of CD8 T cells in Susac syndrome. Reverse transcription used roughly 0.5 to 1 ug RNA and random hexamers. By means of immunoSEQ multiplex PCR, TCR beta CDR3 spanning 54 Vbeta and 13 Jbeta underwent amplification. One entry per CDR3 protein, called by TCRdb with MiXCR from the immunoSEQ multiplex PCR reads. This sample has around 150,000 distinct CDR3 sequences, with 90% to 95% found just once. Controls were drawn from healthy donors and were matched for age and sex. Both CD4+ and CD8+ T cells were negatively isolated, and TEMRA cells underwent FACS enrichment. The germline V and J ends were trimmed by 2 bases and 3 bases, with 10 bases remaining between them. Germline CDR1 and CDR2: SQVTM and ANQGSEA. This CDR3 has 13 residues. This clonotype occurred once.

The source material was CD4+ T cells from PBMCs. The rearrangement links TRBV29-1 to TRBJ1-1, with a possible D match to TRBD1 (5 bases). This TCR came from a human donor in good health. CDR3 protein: CSVERGRDTEAFF. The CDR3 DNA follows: TGCAGCGTTGAAAGGGGTAGGGACACTGAAGCTTTCTTT. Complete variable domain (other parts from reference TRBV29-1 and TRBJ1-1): SAVISQKPSRDICQRGTSLTIQCQVDSQVTMMFWYRQQPGQSLTLIATANQGSEATYESGFVIDKFPISRPNLTFSTLTVSNMSPEDSSIYLCSVERGRDTEAFFGQGTRLTVV.